Given below is one TCR beta chain in context. What it binds is not known. The data were taken from a study of cytomegalovirus exposure and HLA in healthy donors. Study-wide results and caveats: DRB1 showed the most TCR associations and HLA-C the fewest in a later analysis, as rates varied by HLA locus.

Both 60 Vbeta primers and 13 Jbeta primers went into the PCR. Sequenced by immunoSEQ multiplex PCR; TCRdb stores in-frame clones only, minus some. The sample yields 110,000 to 150,000 clones, 65% to 85% seen once. This TCR came from a man younger than 45 in good health and CMV-seronegative. Sequenced sample: PBMCs.

The CDR3 region has the DNA TGTGCCAGCTCACCACGACTAGACCGTGCCAATGAGCAGTTCTTC. This encodes CASSPRLDRANEQFF. The chain combines TRBV18 with TRBJ2-1; maybe TRBD2 (6 bases). The CDR3 spans 15 residues. The V gene's germline CDR1 is KGHSH and CDR2 LQKENI. V was cut by 1 base and J by 6 bases, with 13 bases left in between.